A single sample gave rise to the 26 T cell receptor beta chains below, sequenced in a study of CD8 T cells in ankylosing spondylitis. Their cognate antigens are unknown. TCRdb passed the 5' RACE reads through MiXCR, listing each CDR3 protein once. The sample has roughly 670,000 distinct CDR3 sequences; over 15% are singletons. General study results and limits: In ankylosing spondylitis blood, a motif of several highly homologous TCR beta variants appeared characteristic.

Sample: blood, either unsorted or a sorted T cell fraction (not recorded which). These receptors came from a male donor with ankylosing spondylitis.

The V and J genes are TRBV5-1 and TRBJ1-1; D is possibly TRBD1 (6 bases). Germline V gene data show CDR1 as SGHRS and CDR2 as YFSETQ. The CDR3 totals 14 residues. The V gene lost 0 bases and the J gene lost 5 bases, with 11 bases spanning the gap. CDR3 nucleotide sequence: TGCGCCAGCAGCTTGGACAGGGAAGCAACTGAAGCTTTCTTT. Residues: CASSLDREATEAFF.

The genes are TRBV28 and TRBJ1-5, with D uncertain. Trimming removed 6 bases from V and 0 bases from J, with 12 bases in between. CDR3 length equals 15 residues. CDR1 and CDR2 (germline): MDHEN, SYDVKM. CDR3 amino acids: CASRQTGISNQPQHF. The CDR3 DNA is TGTGCCAGCAGACAGACTGGAATTAGCAATCAGCCCCAGCATTTT.

V is TRBV10-3 and J is TRBJ2-3; D perhaps matches TRBD1 (6 bases). The CDR3 sequence is 13 residues long. Trimming took off 7 bases at V and 5 bases at J, with 13 bases between the two ends. The germline V gene has CDR1 ENHRY and CDR2 SYGVKD. CDR3 in amino acids: CAITPGAGDTQYF. CDR3 sequence (DNA): TGTGCCATCACCCCAGGGGCGGGAGATACGCAGTATTTT.

This clonotype was seen at least ten times. The chain combines TRBV3-1 with TRBJ1-6, with D possibly TRBD1 on 6 matching bases. Germline CDR1 is LGHDT and CDR2 is YNNKEL (reference sequence). The CDR3 sequence is 14 residues long. V lost 4 bases and J lost 7, with 11 bases in between. In nucleotides, the CDR3 is TGTGCCAGCAGCCGTCCAGGGGAGAATTCACCCCTCCACTTT. Its protein product is CASSRPGENSPLHF.

A few counts support this clonotype. The chain has TRBV5-1 and TRBJ1-2, with 7 bases fitting TRBD1. The junction had 7 bases not matched to a gene; V was cut back by 3 bases and J by 2 bases. The CDR3 is 15 residues long. In germline, CDR1 is SGHRS, CDR2 YFSETQ. CDR3 protein: CASSSSQGENYGYTF. Written as DNA, the CDR3 is TGCGCCAGCAGCTCATCGCAGGGGGAAAACTATGGCTACACCTTC. The full variable domain, rest sourced from reference TRBV5-1 and TRBJ1-2, is KAGVTQTPRYLIKTRGQQVTLSCSPISGHRSVSWYQQTPGQGLQFLFEYFSETQRNKGNFPGRFSGRQFSNSRSEMNVSTLELGDSALYLCASSSSQGENYGYTFGSGTRLTVV.

This clonotype appeared a few times. The chain combines TRBV5-6 with TRBJ2-3; weak D call: TRBD2 (6 bases). The V end lost 2 bases, the J end lost 5 bases, and 12 bases lay between the germline ends. Per germline, CDR1 SGHDT and CDR2 YYEEEE. The CDR3 is 14 residues long. The CDR3, as DNA: TGTGCCAGCAGCTTCGACCTGGGGGGAGATACGCAGTATTTT. Its translation is CASSFDLGGDTQYF.

This clonotype was observed a few times. The chain couples TRBV20-1 to TRBJ2-1; 9 nucleotides match TRBD2. Germline CDR1 DFQATT, CDR2 SNEGSKA (reference sequence). CDR3 length equals 15 residues. The ends lost 2 bases at V and 3 bases at J; junction bases unmatched: 5. CDR3 DNA sequence: TGCAGTGCTAGATCAGGAGCGGGGGGCTACAATGAGCAGTTCTTC. This sequence encodes CSARSGAGGYNEQFF.

The chain joins TRBV20-1 to TRBJ2-5, with D perhaps TRBD1 or TRBD2 (5 bases each). The V gene lost 5 bases and the J gene lost 3 bases, with 16 bases spanning the gap. The germline V gene encodes CDR1 DFQATT and CDR2 SNEGSKA (reference sequence). The CDR3 consists of 14 residues. The CDR3 DNA reads TGCAGTGCTGGGGGACCCTCCAACGAAGAGACCCAGTACTTC. Translating it yields CSAGGPSNEETQYF.

This clonotype was detected only a few times. The V and J genes are TRBV7-9 and TRBJ1-5; D uncertain. The germline V and J ends were trimmed by 5 bases and 0 bases, with 8 bases remaining between them. The germline gives CDR1 SEHNR, CDR2 FQNEAQ (reference sequence). The CDR3 is 14 residues long. DNA for the CDR3: TGTGCCAGCAGCCCGACCTTTAGCAATCAGCCCCAGCATTTT. Its translation: CASSPTFSNQPQHF.

The chain carries TRBV7-8 and TRBJ2-7, with D perhaps matching TRBD1 (6 bases). Trimming shortened V by 2 bases and J by 3 bases, and 11 bases separated the two germline ends. This CDR3 contains 14 residues. Germline loops: CDR1 SGHVS, CDR2 FQNEAQ. The CDR3 reads CASSLTDSYYEQYF. The CDR3 coding sequence is TGTGCCAGCAGCTTAACGGACAGTTACTACGAGCAGTACTTC.

This clonotype was seen a few times. V and J are TRBV20-1 and TRBJ2-1; the D gene is possibly TRBD2 (7 bases). The CDR3 covers 15 residues. The V gene lost 5 bases and the J gene lost 2 bases, with 16 bases spanning the gap. Germline V gives CDR1 DFQATT, CDR2 SNEGSKA (reference sequence). Written as DNA, the CDR3 is TGCAGTGCTCGGGGGGCGGGCCAGCCCTACAATGAGCAGTTCTTC. Translation gives CSARGAGQPYNEQFF.

The chain combines TRBV6-1 with TRBJ2-7; D ambiguous. Germline V lookup: CDR1 MNHNS, CDR2 SASEGT. CDR3 length: 14 residues. The V end lost 5 bases, the J end lost 3 bases, and 14 bases lay between the germline ends. Here the CDR3 reads CASSPWTLDYEQYF. Here the CDR3 DNA reads TGTGCCAGCAGTCCGTGGACCCTCGACTACGAGCAGTACTTC.

This clonotype was seen a few times. The CDR3 nucleotides are TGCAGTGCCGAGGGGAGCGGGGGGTCCACAGATACGCAGTATTTT. Translating it yields CSAEGSGGSTDTQYF. The chain carries TRBV20-1 and TRBJ2-3; 9 bases fit TRBD2. CDR1 and CDR2 from the germline V gene are DFQATT and SNEGSKA (reference sequence). This CDR3 region has 15 residues. V dropped 6 bases and J dropped 2; count of bases not matched to a gene: 9.

V and J are TRBV27 and TRBJ2-7, with 9 bases aligning to TRBD2. With 4 bases clipped from V and 6 bases from J, the junction kept 7 bases outside the gene matches. Germline values: CDR1 MNHEY, CDR2 SMNVEV (reference sequence). The length of the CDR3 is 14 residues. The CDR3 sequence is CASSSGTSRTEQYF. CDR3 sequence (DNA): TGTGCCAGCAGTTCCGGGACTAGCAGGACCGAGCAGTACTTC.

This clonotype was detected a few times. This chain uses TRBV12-3 or TRBV12-4 with TRBJ1-2; perhaps TRBD1 as D (5 bases). The length of the CDR3 is 16 residues. V shed 6 bases and J shed 0 bases, with 17 bases lying between them. The CDR3 sequence: CASSPSGGKANYGYTF. CDR3 nucleotides: TGTGCCAGCAGCCCGTCGGGGGGGAAAGCTAACTATGGCTACACCTTC.

The V gene is TRBV10-3, the J gene TRBJ2-7, with 9 bases that match TRBD1. V lost 9 bases and J lost 2; bases outside the gene matches: 2. Per germline, CDR1 ENHRY and CDR2 SYGVKD. The CDR3 has 12 amino acids. CDR3 sequence reads: CAIGQGTYEQYF. CDR3 sequence (DNA): TGTGCCATAGGACAGGGGACCTACGAGCAGTACTTC.

DNA of the CDR3: TGCAGCGTTGAAAAGGGAACAGGGAACACTGAAGCTTTCTTT. Protein: CSVEKGTGNTEAFF. This chain joins TRBV29-1 and TRBJ1-1; the D gene is possibly TRBD1 (5 bases). The CDR3 has 14 residues. Germline V CDR1 and CDR2: SQVTM, ANQGSEA. V was pared by 2 bases and J by 1 base, with 11 bases between.

This clonotype has ten or more counts. The chain is built from TRBV12-3 or TRBV12-4 and TRBJ1-2, with a possible D match to TRBD1 (6 bases). Trimming left V 7 bases short and J 5 bases short, with 23 bases between. There are 16 residues in the CDR3. The CDR3 loop reads CASKSPPAGEGYGYTF. CDR3 DNA sequence: TGTGCCAGCAAAAGTCCCCCAGCAGGGGAGGGATATGGCTACACCTTC.

This clonotype has more than one count but fewer than ten. The J gene is TRBJ1-1, the V gene TRBV30; D not certain. The V end was cut by 2 bases, the J end by 5 bases, with 9 bases between. Germline lookup yields CDR1 GTSNPN and CDR2 SVGIG (reference sequence). The CDR3 runs to 12 residues. The CDR3 DNA sequence: TGTGCCTGGAGTCCGACGCAAACTGAAGCTTTCTTT. This gives the protein CAWSPTQTEAFF.

The chain is built from TRBV5-4 and TRBJ2-2; 7 bases are shared with TRBD2. The CDR3 is made up of 20 amino acids. Unmatched junction bases numbered 17, after V lost 2 bases and J lost 1 base. Looked up from germline, CDR1 is SGHNT and CDR2 is YYREEE (reference sequence). CDR3 amino acids: CASSFGVRGGLAVNTGELFF. The CDR3 region has the DNA TGTGCCAGCAGCTTTGGTGTTCGAGGTGGGCTAGCGGTGAACACCGGGGAGCTGTTTTTT.

J is TRBJ2-6 and V is TRBV5-1; tentatively, D is TRBD1 (5 bases). V was cut by 4 bases and J by 0 bases, with 14 bases left in between. Germline assignment: CDR1 SGHRS and CDR2 YFSETQ. The CDR3 extends over 17 amino acids. The CDR3 here is CASSNDSPLSGANVLTF. The CDR3 nucleotides read TGCGCCAGCAGCAACGACAGCCCGCTCTCTGGGGCCAACGTCCTGACTTTC.

The gene calls are TRBV28 and TRBJ1-1; no definite D call. V lost 3 bases and J 5 bases, leaving 13 bases between the germline ends. Germline V gene lookup returns CDR1 MDHEN and CDR2 SYDVKM. This CDR3 contains 14 residues. The CDR3 DNA reads TGTGCCAGCAGTTTTCCGGCGGGGAGGACTGAAGCTTTCTTT. It encodes CASSFPAGRTEAFF.

This clonotype came up a few times. The chain employs TRBV11-2 and TRBJ2-2; 11 bases agree with TRBD2. V was pared by 3 bases and J by 0 bases, with 6 bases of the junction left unmatched. This CDR3 comprises 18 residues. Germline values: CDR1 SGHAT, CDR2 FQNNGV. CDR3 sequence (DNA): TGTGCCAGCAGCTTGGGGGGACTAGCGGCCGCGAACACCGGGGAGCTGTTTTTT. It is translated as CASSLGGLAAANTGELFF.

This clonotype was observed a handful of times. The gene calls are TRBV28 and TRBJ2-1, with TRBD1 as a possible D gene (6 bases). The CDR3 covers 15 residues. With 8 bases removed from V and 7 bases from J, the gap between germline ends came to 21 bases. Germline V gives CDR1 MDHEN, CDR2 SYDVKM. The CDR3 DNA reads TGTGCCAGCGTGCCGGGACACAAGGTCTGGAATGAGCAGTTCTTC. It specifies CASVPGHKVWNEQFF.

Here the CDR3 DNA reads TGTGCCAGCAGCCTCGGGACAGGCGCCTTGAACTATGGCTACACCTTC. Translation: CASSLGTGALNYGYTF. This chain uses TRBV5-5 with TRBJ1-2; 8 nucleotides match TRBD1. V dropped 4 bases and J dropped 2; count of bases not matched to a gene: 10. The CDR3 loop spans 16 amino acids. The germline gives CDR1 SGHKS, CDR2 YYEKEE (reference sequence).

The chain joins TRBV5-6 to TRBJ1-1; 8 bases agree with TRBD1. The CDR3 consists of 14 residues. The trim removed 4 bases at V and 5 bases at J, leaving 7 bases unmatched. Germline CDR1 reads SGHDT; CDR2 reads YYEEEE. The CDR3 here is CASSPEGDRTEAFF. The CDR3, as DNA: TGTGCCAGCAGCCCCGAGGGGGACAGGACTGAAGCTTTCTTT.